The clone carrying this T cell receptor (beta chain) was recorded many times. Its antigen is unknown. V lost 6 bases and J 0 bases, leaving 15 bases between the germline ends. The CDR3 is made up of 15 amino acids. Germline CDR1 reads DFQATT; CDR2 reads SNEGSKA (reference sequence). Attachment of unique molecular identifiers was made to individual cDNA molecules. TCRdb called the 5' RACE reads again in MiXCR, with one record for every CDR3 protein. Counted here are roughly 24,000 distinct CDR3 sequences, less than 5.5% occurring once; the ten biggest clones make up about 3.9%. This record comes from a study of early T cells in non-severe SARS-CoV-2 infection. Points from the study as a whole: VDJdb-based annotation leaned toward anti-spike CD8 responses and missed private and CD4 specificities.

This receptor was obtained from an adult who was a healthcare worker with PCR-confirmed SARS-CoV-2 infection or an uninfected control (not recorded which). The V and J genes are TRBV20-1 and TRBJ2-1; D is uncertain. Sample: whole blood. The CDR3 is CSAQTLPSSYNEQFF. The CDR3, as DNA: TGCAGTGCCCAGACTCTTCCCAGCTCCTACAATGAGCAGTTCTTC.